Detailed here is one TCR beta chain. V lost 2 bases to trimming and J lost 7 bases, with 12 bases between them. This CDR3 spans 14 amino acids. The germline V gene has CDR1 LNHNV and CDR2 YYDKDF (reference sequence). Here immunoSEQ multiplex PCR was the method, and the copy in TCRdb shows in-frame clones only, minus some. The data show tens of thousands of clones, with 80% to 95% seen just once and about 0.7% held by the top ten. The data were taken from a study of T cell changes during pregnancy in multiple sclerosis. The input for sequencing was CD4+ T cells from peripheral blood mononuclear cells, taken in the third trimester of pregnancy. The sequence was obtained from a female donor with multiple sclerosis, enrolled in a pregnancy study. V is TRBV15 and J is TRBJ2-1; D call uncertain. CDR3 loop: CATSRSLGLNEQFF. The CDR3 coding sequence is TGTGCCACCAGCAGAAGCCTTGGTTTGAATGAGCAGTTCTTC.